The entry that follows covers one T cell receptor (beta chain) sequence. Repertoires were generated with immunoSEQ multiplex PCR, while TCRdb's copy carries only in-frame clones and drops some. The table includes tens of thousands of clones, almost 90% detected once. These data originate in a study of T cell changes during pregnancy in multiple sclerosis. The CDR3 extends over 18 amino acids. Germline CDR1 is PRHDT and CDR2 is FYEKMQ (reference sequence). Trimming cost V 5 bases and J 2 bases, with 25 bases left between them. The sample consisted of CD4+ T cells from peripheral blood mononuclear cells, taken in the first trimester of pregnancy. This rearrangement joins TRBV13 to TRBJ2-7; TRBD1 is a possible D gene (5 bases). The sequence was collected from a female donor in good health, enrolled as a control in a pregnancy study. CDR3 residues: CASSRQGRQSSHAYEQYF. The CDR3 DNA reads TGTGCCAGCAGCCGCCAGGGCAGGCAATCCTCCCATGCCTACGAGCAGTACTTC. Supplemented by reference TRBV13 and TRBJ2-7, the full variable domain reads AAGVIQSPRHLIKEKRETATLKCYPIPRHDTVYWYQQGPGQDPQFLISFYEKMQSDKGSIPDRFSAQQFSDYHSELNMSSLELGDSALYFCASSRQGRQSSHAYEQYFGPGTRLTVT.